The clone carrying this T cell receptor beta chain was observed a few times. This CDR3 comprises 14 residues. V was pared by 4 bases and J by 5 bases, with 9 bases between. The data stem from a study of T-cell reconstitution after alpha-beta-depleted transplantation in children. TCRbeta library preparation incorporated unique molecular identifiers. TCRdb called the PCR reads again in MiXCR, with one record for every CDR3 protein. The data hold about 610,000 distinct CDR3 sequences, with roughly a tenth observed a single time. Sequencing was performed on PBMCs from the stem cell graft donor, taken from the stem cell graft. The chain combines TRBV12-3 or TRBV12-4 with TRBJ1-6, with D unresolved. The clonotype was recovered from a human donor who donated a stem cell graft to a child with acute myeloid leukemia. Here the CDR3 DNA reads TGTGCCAGCAGTTACTCCAGTAATAATTCACCCCTCCACTTT. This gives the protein CASSYSSNNSPLHF.